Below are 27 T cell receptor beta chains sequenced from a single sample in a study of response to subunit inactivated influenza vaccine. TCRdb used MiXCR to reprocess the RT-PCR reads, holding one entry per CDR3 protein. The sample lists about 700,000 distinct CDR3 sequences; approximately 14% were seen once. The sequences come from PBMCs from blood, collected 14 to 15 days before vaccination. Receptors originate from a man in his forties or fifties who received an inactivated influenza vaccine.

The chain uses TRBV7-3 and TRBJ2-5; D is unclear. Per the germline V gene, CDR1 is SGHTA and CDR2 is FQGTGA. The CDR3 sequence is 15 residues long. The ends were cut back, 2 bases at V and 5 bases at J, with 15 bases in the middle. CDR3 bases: TGTGCCAGCAGCTTATCGGTGACTGGTTTGGAGACCCAGTACTTC. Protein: CASSLSVTGLETQYF. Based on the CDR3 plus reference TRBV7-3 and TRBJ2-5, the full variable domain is GAGVSQTPSNKVTEKGKYVELRCDPISGHTALYWYRQSLGQGPEFLIYFQGTGAADDSGLPNDRFFAVRPEGSVSTLKIQRTERGDSAVYLCASSLSVTGLETQYFGPGTRLLVL.

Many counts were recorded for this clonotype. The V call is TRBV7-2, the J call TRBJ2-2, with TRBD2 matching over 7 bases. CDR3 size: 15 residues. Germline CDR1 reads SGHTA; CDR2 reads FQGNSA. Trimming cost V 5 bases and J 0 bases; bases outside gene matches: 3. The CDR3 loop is CASSALATNTGELFF. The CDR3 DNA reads TGTGCCAGCAGCGCACTAGCGACGAACACCGGGGAGCTGTTTTTT. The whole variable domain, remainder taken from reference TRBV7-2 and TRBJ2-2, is GAGVSQSPSNKVTEKGKDVELRCDPISGHTALYWYRQSLGQGLEFLIYFQGNSAPDKSGLPSDRFSAERTGGSVSTLTIQRTQQEDSAVYLCASSALATNTGELFFGEGSRLTVL.

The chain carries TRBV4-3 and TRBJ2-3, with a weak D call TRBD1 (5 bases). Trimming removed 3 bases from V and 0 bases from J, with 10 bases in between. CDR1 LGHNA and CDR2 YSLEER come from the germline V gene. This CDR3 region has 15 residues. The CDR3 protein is CASSHLGDSTDTQYF. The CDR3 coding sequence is TGCGCCAGCAGCCATCTAGGGGATAGCACAGATACGCAGTATTTT.

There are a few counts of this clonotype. The CDR3 is CASSLVYGTDTQYF. CDR3 bases: TGTGCCAGCAGCTTGGTCTACGGCACAGATACGCAGTATTTT. This rearrangement joins TRBV7-9 to TRBJ2-3; D gene ambiguous. Trimming stripped 3 bases from V and 1 base from J, with 8 bases between. The CDR3 length is 14 residues. The germline V gene encodes CDR1 SEHNR and CDR2 FQNEAQ (reference sequence).

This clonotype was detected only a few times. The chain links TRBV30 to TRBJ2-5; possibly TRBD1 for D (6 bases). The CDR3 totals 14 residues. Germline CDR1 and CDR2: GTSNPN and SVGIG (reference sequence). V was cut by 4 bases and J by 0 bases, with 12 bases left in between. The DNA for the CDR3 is TGTGCCTGGAACTGGGGGCCCAACCAAGAGACCCAGTACTTC. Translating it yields CAWNWGPNQETQYF.

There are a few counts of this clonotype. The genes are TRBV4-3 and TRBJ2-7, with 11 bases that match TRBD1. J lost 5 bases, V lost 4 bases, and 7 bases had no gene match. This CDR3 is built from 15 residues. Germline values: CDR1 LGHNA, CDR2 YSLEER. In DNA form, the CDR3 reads TGCGCCAGCAGCCCCGGACAGGGGGCAATCCACGAGCAGTACTTC. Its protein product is CASSPGQGAIHEQYF.

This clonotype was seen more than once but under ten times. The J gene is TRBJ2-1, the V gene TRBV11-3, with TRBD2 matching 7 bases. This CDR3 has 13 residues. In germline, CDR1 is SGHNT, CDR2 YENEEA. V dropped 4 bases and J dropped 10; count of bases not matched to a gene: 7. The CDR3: CASSSQQGLEQFF. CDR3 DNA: TGTGCCAGCAGCTCACAGCAGGGACTAGAGCAGTTCTTC.

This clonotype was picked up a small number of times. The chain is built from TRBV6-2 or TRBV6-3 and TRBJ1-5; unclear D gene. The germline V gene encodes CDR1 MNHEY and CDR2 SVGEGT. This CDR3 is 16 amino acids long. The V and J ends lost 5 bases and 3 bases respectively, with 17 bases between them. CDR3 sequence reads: CASSALSGRVNQPQHF. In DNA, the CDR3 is TGTGCCAGCAGTGCTCTATCAGGCCGGGTCAATCAGCCCCAGCATTTT.

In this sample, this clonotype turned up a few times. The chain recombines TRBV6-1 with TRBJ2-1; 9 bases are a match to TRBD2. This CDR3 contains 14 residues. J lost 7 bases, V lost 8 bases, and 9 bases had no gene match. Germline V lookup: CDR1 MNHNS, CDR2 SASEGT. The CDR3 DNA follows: TGTGCCAGCTCTCTAGCGGGAACTATTAATGAGCAGTTCTTC. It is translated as CASSLAGTINEQFF.

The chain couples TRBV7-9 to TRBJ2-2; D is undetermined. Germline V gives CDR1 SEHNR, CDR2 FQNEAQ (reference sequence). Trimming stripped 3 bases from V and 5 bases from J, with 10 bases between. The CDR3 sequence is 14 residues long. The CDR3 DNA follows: TGTGCCAGCAGCTTTCAACAAGGAACCGGGGAGCTGTTTTTT. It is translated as CASSFQQGTGELFF.

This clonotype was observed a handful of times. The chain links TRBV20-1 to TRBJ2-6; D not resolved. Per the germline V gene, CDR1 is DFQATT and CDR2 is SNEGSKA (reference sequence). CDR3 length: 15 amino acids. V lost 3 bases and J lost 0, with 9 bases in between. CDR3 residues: CSASGRLSGANVLTF. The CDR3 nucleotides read TGCAGTGCTAGCGGCCGCCTCTCTGGGGCCAACGTCCTGACTTTC.

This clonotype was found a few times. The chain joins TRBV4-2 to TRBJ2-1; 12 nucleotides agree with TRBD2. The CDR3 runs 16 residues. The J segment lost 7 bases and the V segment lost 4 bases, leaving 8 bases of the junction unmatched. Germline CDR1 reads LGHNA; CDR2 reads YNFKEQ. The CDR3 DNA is TGTGCCAGCAGCCGCTCTAGCGGGAGGGCCAAAAATGAGCAGTTCTTC. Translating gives CASSRSSGRAKNEQFF.

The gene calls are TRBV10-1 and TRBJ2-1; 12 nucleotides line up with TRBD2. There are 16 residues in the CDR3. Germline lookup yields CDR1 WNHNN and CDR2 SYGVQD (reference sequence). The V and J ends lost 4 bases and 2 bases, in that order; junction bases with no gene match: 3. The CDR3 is CASSAASGGAYNEQFF. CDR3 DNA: TGCGCCAGCAGTGCGGCTAGCGGGGGGGCCTACAATGAGCAGTTCTTC.

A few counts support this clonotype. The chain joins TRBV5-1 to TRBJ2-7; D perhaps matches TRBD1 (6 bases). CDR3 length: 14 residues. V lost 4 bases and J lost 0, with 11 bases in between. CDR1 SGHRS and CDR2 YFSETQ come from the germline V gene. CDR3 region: CASSILQGSYEQYF. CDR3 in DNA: TGCGCCAGCAGCATTCTACAGGGCTCCTACGAGCAGTACTTC. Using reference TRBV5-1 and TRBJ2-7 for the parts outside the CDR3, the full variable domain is KAGVTQTPRYLIKTRGQQVTLSCSPISGHRSVSWYQQTPGQGLQFLFEYFSETQRNKGNFPGRFSGRQFSNSRSEMNVSTLELGDSALYLCASSILQGSYEQYFGPGTRLTVT.

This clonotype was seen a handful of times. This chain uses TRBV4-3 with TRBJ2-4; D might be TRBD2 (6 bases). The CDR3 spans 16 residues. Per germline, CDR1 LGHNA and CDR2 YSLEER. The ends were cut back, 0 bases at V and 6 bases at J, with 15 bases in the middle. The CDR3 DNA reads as TGCGCCAGCAGCCAAGATCATCGGAGGGAGGTAAACATTCAGTACTTC. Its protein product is CASSQDHRREVNIQYF.

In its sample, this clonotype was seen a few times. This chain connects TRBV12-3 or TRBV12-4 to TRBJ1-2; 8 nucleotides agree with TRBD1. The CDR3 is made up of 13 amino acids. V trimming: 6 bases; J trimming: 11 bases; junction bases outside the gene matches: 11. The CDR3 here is CASSLGQGRWYTF. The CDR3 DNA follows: TGTGCCAGCAGCCTAGGACAGGGCCGTTGGTACACCTTC.

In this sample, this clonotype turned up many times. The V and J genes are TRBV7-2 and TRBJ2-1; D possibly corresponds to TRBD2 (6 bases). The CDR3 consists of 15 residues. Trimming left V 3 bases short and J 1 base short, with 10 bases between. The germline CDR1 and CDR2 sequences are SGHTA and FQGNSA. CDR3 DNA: TGTGCCAGCAGCTTGGGACTGGGATCCTACAATGAGCAGTTCTTC. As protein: CASSLGLGSYNEQFF.

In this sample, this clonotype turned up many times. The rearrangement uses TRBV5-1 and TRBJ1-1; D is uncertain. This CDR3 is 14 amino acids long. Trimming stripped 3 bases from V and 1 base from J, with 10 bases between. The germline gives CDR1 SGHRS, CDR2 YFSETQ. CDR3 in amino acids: CASSSTVSNTEAFF. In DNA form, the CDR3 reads TGCGCCAGCAGCTCAACCGTTTCGAACACTGAAGCTTTCTTT.

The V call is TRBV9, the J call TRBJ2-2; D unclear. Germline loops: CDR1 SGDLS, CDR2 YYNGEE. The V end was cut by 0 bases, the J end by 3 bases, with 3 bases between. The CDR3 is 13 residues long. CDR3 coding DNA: TGTGCCAGCAGCGTAGGAGACACCGGGGAGCTGTTTTTT. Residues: CASSVGDTGELFF. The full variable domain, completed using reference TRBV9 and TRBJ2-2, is DSGVTQTPKHLITATGQRVTLRCSPRSGDLSVYWYQQSLDQGLQFLIQYYNGEERAKGNILERFSAQQFPDLHSELNLSSLELGDSALYFCASSVGDTGELFFGEGSRLTVL.

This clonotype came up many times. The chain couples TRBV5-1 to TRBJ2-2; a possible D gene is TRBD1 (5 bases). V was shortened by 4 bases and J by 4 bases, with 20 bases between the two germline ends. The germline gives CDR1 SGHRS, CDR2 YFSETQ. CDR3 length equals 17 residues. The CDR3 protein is CASSPSPAGIATGELFF. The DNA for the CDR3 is TGCGCCAGCAGCCCAAGCCCCGCAGGGATTGCCACCGGGGAGCTGTTTTTT.

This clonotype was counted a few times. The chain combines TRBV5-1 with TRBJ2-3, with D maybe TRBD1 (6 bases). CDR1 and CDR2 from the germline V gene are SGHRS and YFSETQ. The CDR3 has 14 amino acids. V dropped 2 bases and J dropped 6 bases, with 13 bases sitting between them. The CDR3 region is CASSLGQIPDTQYF. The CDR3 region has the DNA TGCGCCAGCAGCTTAGGACAGATCCCGGATACGCAGTATTTT.

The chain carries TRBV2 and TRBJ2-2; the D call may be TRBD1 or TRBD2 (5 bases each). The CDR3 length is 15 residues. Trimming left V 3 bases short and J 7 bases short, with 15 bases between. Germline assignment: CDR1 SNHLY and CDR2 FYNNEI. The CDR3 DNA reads TGTGCCAGCAGTGAGATCCGGGGCCGGAGCGGGGAGCTGTTTTTT. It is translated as CASSEIRGRSGELFF.

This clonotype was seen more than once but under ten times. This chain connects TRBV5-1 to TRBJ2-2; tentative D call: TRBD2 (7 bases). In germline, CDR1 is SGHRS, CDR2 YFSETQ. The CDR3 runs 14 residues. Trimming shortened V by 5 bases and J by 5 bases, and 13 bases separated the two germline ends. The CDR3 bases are TGCGCCAGCAGAGGGGGGGTAGCGACCGGGGAGCTGTTTTTT. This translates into CASRGGVATGELFF.

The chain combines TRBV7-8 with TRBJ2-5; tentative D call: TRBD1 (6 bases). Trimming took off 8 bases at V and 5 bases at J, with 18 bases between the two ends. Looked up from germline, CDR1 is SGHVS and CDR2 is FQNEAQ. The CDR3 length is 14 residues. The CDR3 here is CASGSRWGRETQYF. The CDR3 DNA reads TGTGCCAGCGGGTCTCGGTGGGGGCGGGAGACCCAGTACTTC.

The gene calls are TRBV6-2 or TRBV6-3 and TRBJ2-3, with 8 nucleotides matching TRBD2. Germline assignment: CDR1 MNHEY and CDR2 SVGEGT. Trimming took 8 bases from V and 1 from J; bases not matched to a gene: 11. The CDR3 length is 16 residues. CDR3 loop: CASSRGALLGTDTQYF. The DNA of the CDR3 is TGTGCCAGCTCGCGGGGGGCCCTGCTTGGCACAGATACGCAGTATTTT.

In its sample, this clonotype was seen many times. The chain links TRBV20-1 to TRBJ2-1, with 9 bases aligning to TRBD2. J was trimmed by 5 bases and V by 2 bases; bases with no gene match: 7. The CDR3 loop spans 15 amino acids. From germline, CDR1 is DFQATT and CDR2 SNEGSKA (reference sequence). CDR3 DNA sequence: TGCAGTGCTAGACCTGCGGGGGGGCCGAACAATGAGCAGTTCTTC. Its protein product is CSARPAGGPNNEQFF.

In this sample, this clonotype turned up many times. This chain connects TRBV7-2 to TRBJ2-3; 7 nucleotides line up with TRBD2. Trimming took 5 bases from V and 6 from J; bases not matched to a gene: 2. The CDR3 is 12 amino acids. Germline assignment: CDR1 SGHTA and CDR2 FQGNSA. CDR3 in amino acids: CASSPGGDTQYF. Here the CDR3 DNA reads TGTGCCAGCAGCCCCGGGGGGGATACGCAGTATTTT.